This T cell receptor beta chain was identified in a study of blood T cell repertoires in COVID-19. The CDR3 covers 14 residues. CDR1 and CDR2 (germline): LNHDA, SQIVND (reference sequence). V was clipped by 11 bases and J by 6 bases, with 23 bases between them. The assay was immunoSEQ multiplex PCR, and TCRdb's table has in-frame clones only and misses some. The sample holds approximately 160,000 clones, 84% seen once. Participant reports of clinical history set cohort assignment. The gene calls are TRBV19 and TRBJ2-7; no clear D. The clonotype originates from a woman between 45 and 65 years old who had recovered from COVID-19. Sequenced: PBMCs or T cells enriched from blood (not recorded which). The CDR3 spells CASSIGFPTPEQYF. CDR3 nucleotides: TGTGCCTCGAGTATAGGGTTTCCTACTCCCGAGCAGTACTTC.